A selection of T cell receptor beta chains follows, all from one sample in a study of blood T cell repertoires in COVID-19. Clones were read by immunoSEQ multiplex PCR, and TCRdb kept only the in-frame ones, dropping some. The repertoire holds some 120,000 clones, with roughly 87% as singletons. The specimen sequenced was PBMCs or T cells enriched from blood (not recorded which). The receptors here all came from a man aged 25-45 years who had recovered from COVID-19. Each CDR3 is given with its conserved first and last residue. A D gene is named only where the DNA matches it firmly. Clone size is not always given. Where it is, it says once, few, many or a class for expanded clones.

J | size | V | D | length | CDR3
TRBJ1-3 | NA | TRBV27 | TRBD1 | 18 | CASKGAGFGGDHGNTIYF
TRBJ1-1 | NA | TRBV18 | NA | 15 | CASSPSEGSDTEAFF
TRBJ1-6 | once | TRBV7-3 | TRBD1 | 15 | CASSLGTGWDSPLHF
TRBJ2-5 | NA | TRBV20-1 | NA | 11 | CSARVSETQYF
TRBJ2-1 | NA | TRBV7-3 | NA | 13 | CASSLRVADEQFF
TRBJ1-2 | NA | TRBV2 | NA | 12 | CASSERGVGYTF
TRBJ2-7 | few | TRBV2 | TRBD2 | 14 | CASKGLAGQDEQYF
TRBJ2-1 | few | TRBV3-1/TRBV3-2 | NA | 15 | CASSLRGGDYNEQFF
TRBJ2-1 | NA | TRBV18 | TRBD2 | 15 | CASSPSGGAYNEQFF
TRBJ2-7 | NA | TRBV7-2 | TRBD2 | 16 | CASSDPRGGSSYEQYF
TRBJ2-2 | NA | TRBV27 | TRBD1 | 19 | CASSFIGIPQGAGTGELFF
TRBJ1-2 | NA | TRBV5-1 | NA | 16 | CASSGLEGTGDYGYTF
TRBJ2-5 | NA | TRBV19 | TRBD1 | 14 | CASSRETGHQTQYF
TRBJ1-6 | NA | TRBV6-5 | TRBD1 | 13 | CASRGQSDSPLHF
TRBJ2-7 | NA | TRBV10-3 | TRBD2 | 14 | CAIRPGLDVPEQYF
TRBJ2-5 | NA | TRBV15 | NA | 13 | CATSRDFAETQYF
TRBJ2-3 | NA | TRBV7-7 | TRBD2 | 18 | CASSFPRASGDHTDTQYF
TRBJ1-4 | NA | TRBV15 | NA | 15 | CATSSRGATNEKLFF
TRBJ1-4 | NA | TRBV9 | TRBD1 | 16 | CASSVGQETTNEKLFF
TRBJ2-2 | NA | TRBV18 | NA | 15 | CASPSPGLNTGELFF
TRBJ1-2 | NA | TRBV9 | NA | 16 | CASSVDLGLGQYGYTF
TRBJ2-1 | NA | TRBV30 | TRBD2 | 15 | CAWRLTSRKISEQFF
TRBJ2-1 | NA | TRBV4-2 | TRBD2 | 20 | CASSQLRGSGRESSYNEQFF
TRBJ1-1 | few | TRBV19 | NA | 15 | CASSLKTGLVGEAFF
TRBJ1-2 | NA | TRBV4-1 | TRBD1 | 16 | CASSQDRIGGDYGYTF
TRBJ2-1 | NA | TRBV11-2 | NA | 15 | CASSLGVLSYNEQFF
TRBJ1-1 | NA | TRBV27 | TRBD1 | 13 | CASSYRGNTEAFF
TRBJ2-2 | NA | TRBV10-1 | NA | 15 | CASSDPGRGDGELFF
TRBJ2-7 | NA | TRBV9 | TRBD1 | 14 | CASSARDRGDEQYF
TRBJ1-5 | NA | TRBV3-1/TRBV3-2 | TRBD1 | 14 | CASSQEQGNQPQHF
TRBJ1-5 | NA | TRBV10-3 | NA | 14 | CATNTGGGGQPQHF
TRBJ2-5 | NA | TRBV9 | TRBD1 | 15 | CASSVGQGSPETQYF